This note documents a single T cell receptor (beta chain) sequence. Its antigen is as yet unknown. Germline V gives CDR1 SGHTA, CDR2 FQGNSA. The CDR3 is 16 residues long. V was pared by 3 bases and J by 2 bases, with 10 bases of the junction left unmatched. The data are from a study of cytomegalovirus exposure and HLA in healthy donors. General study findings and limits: Researchers counted 180 or so TCR beta chains as cytomegalovirus-associated. Per published reports, the classifier diagnosed cytomegalovirus status with high specificity and sensitivity.

PCR was performed using 60 Vbeta and 13 Jbeta primers. Generated by immunoSEQ multiplex PCR, the TCRdb table keeps only in-frame clones and is missing some. Counted here are approximately 150,000 clones, 70% to 80% occurring once; the ten biggest clones make up 13% to 15%. The TCR comes from a woman aged 40 to 50 in good health and CMV-seronegative. The chain links TRBV7-2 to TRBJ2-7, with 7 bases fitting TRBD2. The material sequenced was PBMCs. The chain's CDR3 is CASSFFGPGGTYEQYF. The CDR3 DNA follows: TGTGCCAGCAGCTTTTTCGGACCGGGGGGAACCTACGAGCAGTACTTC. Full variable domain (outside the CDR3, taken from reference TRBV7-2 and TRBJ2-7): GAGVSQSPSNKVTEKGKDVELRCDPISGHTALYWYRQSLGQGLEFLIYFQGNSAPDKSGLPSDRFSAERTGGSVSTLTIQRTQQEDSAVYLCASSFFGPGGTYEQYFGPGTRLTVT.